The clone carrying this T cell receptor beta chain was observed a few times. The data were taken from a study of blood T cell repertoires in COVID-19. In the original processing: Amplification of reference gene primers was used by the study to estimate nucleated cell counts. Data came from immunoSEQ multiplex PCR; TCRdb stores just in-frame clones and leaves some out. V and J calls and clone size follow that table, whereas D and trimming were derived from the DNA. Of about 160,000 clones detected, approximately 88% appear once; the ten largest clones hold 8% to 9.5%. This clonotype was obtained from a woman older than 75 with active or convalescent COVID-19. Sequencing input: peripheral blood.

CDR3 DNA sequence: TGTGCCAGTAGGGCAAGGACAGGGGTCGACAATCAGCCCCAGCATTTT. Its protein product is CASRARTGVDNQPQHF. This chain links TRBV19 with TRBJ1-5; the match to TRBD1 covers 9 bases. Germline loops: CDR1 LNHDA, CDR2 SQIVND (reference sequence). The J segment lost 3 bases and the V segment lost 6 bases, leaving 9 bases of the junction unmatched. CDR3 length equals 16 residues. Looking up the rest from reference TRBV19 and TRBJ1-5 gives the full variable domain: DGGITQSPKYLFRKEGQNVTLSCEQNLNHDAMYWYRQDPGQGLRLIYYSQIVNDFQKGDIAEGYSVSREKKESFPLTVTSAQKNPTAFYLCASRARTGVDNQPQHFGDGTRLSIL.